This T cell receptor (beta chain) was obtained from a study of T cell repertoires in cytomegalovirus infection. Study-level information: CMV infection plus the matching HLA type was flagged by public TCR beta signatures.

Study-wide points: The ex vivo response showed dominance by HLA-C-restricted CMV-specific TCR beta clonotypes. Based on cumulative public TCR beta family frequency, carriers of CMV plus the relevant HLA were identified.

This clonotype was counted ten times or more. Its antigen remains unknown. MiXCR was run by TCRdb on the reads, yielding one entry per CDR3 protein. Counted here are hundreds of thousands of distinct CDR3 sequences, about 30% occurring once; the ten biggest clones make up 15% to 20%. This TCR came from a human donor in good health (CMV status not recorded). Some clones in this sample may be carry-over from other donors' samples. This specimen was cultured PBMCs, taken from culture after CMV antigen stimulation.

The CDR3 region is CASSLVGRGTDTQYF. In nucleotides, the CDR3 is TGTGCCAGCAGCTTAGTGGGGAGGGGCACAGATACGCAGTATTTT. The J gene is TRBJ2-3, the V gene TRBV7-2, with 7 bases lining up with TRBD2. The V gene's germline CDR1 is SGHTA and CDR2 FQGNSA. The V gene end was trimmed by 1 base and the J gene end by 1 base; junction bases not matched to a gene: 2. There are 15 residues in the CDR3.